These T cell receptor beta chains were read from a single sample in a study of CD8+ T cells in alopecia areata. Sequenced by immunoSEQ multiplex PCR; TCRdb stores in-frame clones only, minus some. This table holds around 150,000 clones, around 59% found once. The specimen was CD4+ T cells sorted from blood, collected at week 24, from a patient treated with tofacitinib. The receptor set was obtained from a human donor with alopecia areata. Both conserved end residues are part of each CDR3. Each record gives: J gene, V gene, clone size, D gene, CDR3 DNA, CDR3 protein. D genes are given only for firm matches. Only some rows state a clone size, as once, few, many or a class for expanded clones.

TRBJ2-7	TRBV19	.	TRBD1	TGTGCCAGTAGTTCACAGGGGAAAGGCGAGCAGTACTTC	CASSSQGKGEQYF
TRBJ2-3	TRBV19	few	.	TGTGCCAGTAGTCCAGGTTTCCGTACAGATACGCAGTATTTT	CASSPGFRTDTQYF
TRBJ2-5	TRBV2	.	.	TGTGCCAGCTTTGTCGCCCAAGAGACCCAGTACTTC	CASFVAQETQYF
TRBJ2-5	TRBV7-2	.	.	TGTGCCAGCAGCAGCATAGTTGGGGGCGAGGAGACCCAGTACTTC	CASSSIVGGEETQYF
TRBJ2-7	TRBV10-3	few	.	TGTGCCATCAGTGAGTCTCCAGGGGCCTACGAGCAGTACTTC	CAISESPGAYEQYF
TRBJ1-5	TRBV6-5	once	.	TGTGCCAGCAGTTCCCCCGGGGAGGCCCAGCATTTT	CASSSPGEAQHF
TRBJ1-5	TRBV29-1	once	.	TGCAGCGTTGGGTCAGGTAATCAGCCCCAGCATTTT	CSVGSGNQPQHF
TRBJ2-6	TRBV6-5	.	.	TGTGCCAGCAGTTACTCCTCGCCTGGGGCCAACGTCCTGACTTTC	CASSYSSPGANVLTF
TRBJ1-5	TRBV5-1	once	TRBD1	TGCGCCAGCAGTTCGACAGGGAATCAGCCCCAGCATTTT	CASSSTGNQPQHF
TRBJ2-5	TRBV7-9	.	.	TGTGCCAGCAGCCTACGGACAGCGAGGCAAGAGACCCAGTACTTC	CASSLRTARQETQYF
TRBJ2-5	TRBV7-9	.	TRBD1	TGTGCCAGCAGCTTCCGGGACAGGACACAAGAGACCCAGTACTTC	CASSFRDRTQETQYF
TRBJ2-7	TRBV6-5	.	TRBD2	TGTGCCAGCAGTCCGAGAGCGGGGTATTACTACGAGCAGTACTTC	CASSPRAGYYYEQYF
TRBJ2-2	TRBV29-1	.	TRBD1	TGCAGCGTTTCCCGCGACAGGGGGCAAGCCGGGGAGCTGTTTTTT	CSVSRDRGQAGELFF
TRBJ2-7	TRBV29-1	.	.	TGCAGCGTTGGACAGGACTACGAGCAGTACTTC	CSVGQDYEQYF
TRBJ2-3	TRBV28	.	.	TGTGCCAGCAGTTTATTATCGTTTTTGGGGGAACGCACAGATACGCAGTATTTT	CASSLLSFLGERTDTQYF
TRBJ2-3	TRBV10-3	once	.	TGTGCCATCAGGGGGGACACAGATACGCAGTATTTT	CAIRGDTDTQYF
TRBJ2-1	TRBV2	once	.	TGTGCCAGCAGTGAACTGAGGATAGGGCGGCATGAGCAGTTCTTC	CASSELRIGRHEQFF
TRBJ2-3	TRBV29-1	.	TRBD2	TGCAGCGTCGCTAGCGGGGGGGCGACAGATACGCAGTATTTT	CSVASGGATDTQYF
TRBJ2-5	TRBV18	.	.	TGTGCCAGCTCACCATCCCCCGGGGAGACCCAGTACTTC	CASSPSPGETQYF
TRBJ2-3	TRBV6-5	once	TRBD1	TGTGCCAGCAGCCTCGGGACAGGGGGCTGGGATACGCAGTATTTT	CASSLGTGGWDTQYF
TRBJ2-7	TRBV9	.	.	TGTGCCAGCAGCGTACAGCCGGCAGGCGAGCAGTACTTC	CASSVQPAGEQYF
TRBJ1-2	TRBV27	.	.	TGTGCCAGCAGTTTATCGTTAGGGGTCGGGGGCTACACCTTC	CASSLSLGVGGYTF
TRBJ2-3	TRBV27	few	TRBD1	TGTGCCAGCAAGAGGACAGGGCGGTACGACACAGATACGCAGTATTTT	CASKRTGRYDTDTQYF
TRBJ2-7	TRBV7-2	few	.	TGTGCCAGCACCCGTGGCGGCGGGGCGTACGAGCAGTACTTC	CASTRGGGAYEQYF
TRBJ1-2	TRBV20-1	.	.	TGCAGTGCTAGGGGCTATGGCTACACCTTC	CSARGYGYTF
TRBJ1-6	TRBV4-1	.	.	TGCGCCAGCAGCCAAGAATGGGGGCAGTATAATTCACCCCTCCACTTT	CASSQEWGQYNSPLHF
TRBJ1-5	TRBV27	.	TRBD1	TGTGCCAGCAGTCAAACAGGGGGTGTGGGCAATCAGCCCCAGCATTTT	CASSQTGGVGNQPQHF
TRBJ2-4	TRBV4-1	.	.	TGCGCCAGCAGCCAGCCCCTAAGAGGGGACAAAAACATTCAGTACTTC	CASSQPLRGDKNIQYF
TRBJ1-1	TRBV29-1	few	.	TGCAGCGTTCCGAGTGGAGGCGCTGGGACTGAAGCTTTCTTT	CSVPSGGAGTEAFF
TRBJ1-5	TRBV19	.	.	TGTGCCAGTGACTCTCCGGGTCGAAGCAATCAGCCCCAGCATTTT	CASDSPGRSNQPQHF
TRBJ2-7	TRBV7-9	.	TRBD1	TGTGCCAGCAGTAGCAGGGGGCCTGGCTACGAGCAGTACTTC	CASSSRGPGYEQYF
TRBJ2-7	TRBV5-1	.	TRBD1	TGCGCCAGCAGCTTCGGAGACAGGGCCTACGAGCAGTACTTC	CASSFGDRAYEQYF
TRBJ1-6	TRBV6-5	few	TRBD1	TGTGCCAGCAGGCTGGACAGGGCTAATTCACCCCTCCACTTT	CASRLDRANSPLHF
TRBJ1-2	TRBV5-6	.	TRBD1	TGTGCCAGCAGCTTGGTAGGGGGCGCGGGCTATGGCTACACCTTC	CASSLVGGAGYGYTF
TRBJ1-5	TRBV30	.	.	TGTGCCTGGAGTGCACAGCCCCAGGCGCCCCAGCATTTT	CAWSAQPQAPQHF
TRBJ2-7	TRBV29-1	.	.	TGCAGCGTTGTTTTTACGTCAGGACCTTCCCACGAGCAGTACTTC	CSVVFTSGPSHEQYF
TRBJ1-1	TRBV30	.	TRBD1	TGTGCCTGGAGTGTACAGGGGTACACTGAAGCTTTCTTT	CAWSVQGYTEAFF
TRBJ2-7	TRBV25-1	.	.	TGTGCCAGCAGTGAAGAGGGCAGGGGTCCCTACGAGCAGTACTTC	CASSEEGRGPYEQYF
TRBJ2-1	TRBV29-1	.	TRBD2	TGCAGCGTCCTCATATGGACTAGTCTAATAAATGAGCAGTTCTTC	CSVLIWTSLINEQFF
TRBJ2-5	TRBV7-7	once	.	TGTGCTAGCAGCCGTACAGGTCAAGAGACCCAGTACTTC	CASSRTGQETQYF
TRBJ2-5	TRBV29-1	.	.	TGCAGCGTTGCCGGACTTGTGAAAAAAGAGACCCAGTACTTC	CSVAGLVKKETQYF
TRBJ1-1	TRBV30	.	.	TGTGCCTGGAAAGGGCCCAGTCGAACTGAAGCTTTCTTT	CAWKGPSRTEAFF
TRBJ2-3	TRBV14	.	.	TGTGCCAGCAGCCAAGGATCTAGGGCTACGCAGTATTTT	CASSQGSRATQYF
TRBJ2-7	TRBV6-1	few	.	TGTGCCAGCAGTGAAGCGTGGACCTTCTACGAGCAGTACTTC	CASSEAWTFYEQYF
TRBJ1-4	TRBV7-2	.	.	TGTGCCAGCAGCTTAATGGGGTGGTCTAATGAAAAACTGTTTTTT	CASSLMGWSNEKLFF
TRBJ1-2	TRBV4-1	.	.	TGCGCCAGCAGCCCCAGGCAGGGAGATGGCTACACCTTC	CASSPRQGDGYTF
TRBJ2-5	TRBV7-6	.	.	TGTGCCAGCAGCGCCGACATATCACAAGGGACCCAGTACTTC	CASSADISQGTQYF